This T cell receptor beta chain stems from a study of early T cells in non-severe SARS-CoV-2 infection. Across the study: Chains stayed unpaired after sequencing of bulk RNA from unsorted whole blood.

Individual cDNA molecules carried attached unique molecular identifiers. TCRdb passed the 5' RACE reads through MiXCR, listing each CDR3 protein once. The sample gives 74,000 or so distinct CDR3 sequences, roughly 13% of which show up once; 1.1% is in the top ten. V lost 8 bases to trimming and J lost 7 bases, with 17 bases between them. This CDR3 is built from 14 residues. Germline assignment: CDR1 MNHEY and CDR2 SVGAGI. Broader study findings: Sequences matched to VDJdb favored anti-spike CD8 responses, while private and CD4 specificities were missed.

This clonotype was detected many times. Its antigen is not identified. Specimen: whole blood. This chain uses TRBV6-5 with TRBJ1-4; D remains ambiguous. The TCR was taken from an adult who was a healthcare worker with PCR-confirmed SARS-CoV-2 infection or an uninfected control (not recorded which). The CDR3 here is CASSPGPLTEKLFF. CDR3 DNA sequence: TGTGCCAGCTCCCCGGGTCCTTTAACTGAAAAACTGTTTTTT.